The 21 T cell receptor beta chains presented below share a single source sample, sequenced in a study of CD8 T cells in ankylosing spondylitis. TCRdb itself ran the 5' RACE reads through MiXCR, one entry per CDR3 protein. The data contain 40,000 to 50,000 distinct CDR3 sequences, roughly 2.5% of them singletons. The sample consisted of blood, either unsorted or a sorted T cell fraction (not recorded which). The receptors were gathered from a male donor with ankylosing spondylitis or in good health (not recorded which).

The table lists this clonotype with many counts. CDR3 residues: CASSVLGQGNTEAFF. The CDR3 DNA follows: TGTGCCAGCAGCGTTTTGGGACAGGGGAACACTGAAGCTTTCTTT. The J gene is TRBJ1-1, the V gene TRBV9; 9 bases map to TRBD1. This CDR3 comprises 15 residues. Unmatched junction bases numbered 3, after V lost 2 bases and J lost 1 base. The germline V gene encodes CDR1 SGDLS and CDR2 YYNGEE.

This clonotype was found many times. The V and J genes are TRBV9 and TRBJ2-1; possible D gene TRBD1, 6 bases. V was clipped by 0 bases and J by 7 bases, with 14 bases between them. Germline CDR1 SGDLS, CDR2 YYNGEE. This CDR3 has 15 residues. CDR3 residues: CASSVGRQETNEQFF. As DNA, the CDR3 is TGTGCCAGCAGCGTAGGGAGACAGGAGACAAATGAGCAGTTCTTC.

This clonotype appeared many times. The chain couples TRBV9 to TRBJ1-1; a weak D match, TRBD1 (5 bases). This CDR3 contains 14 residues. Germline CDR1 is SGDLS and CDR2 is YYNGEE. The V gene lost 0 bases and the J gene lost 7 bases, with 13 bases spanning the gap. CDR3 residues: CASSVGGTLNEAFF. The CDR3 nucleotides are TGTGCCAGCAGCGTAGGTGGGACCCTGAATGAAGCTTTCTTT.

In this sample, this clonotype turned up many times. V is TRBV9 and J is TRBJ2-7, with TRBD1 matching over 7 bases. J was trimmed by 7 bases and V by 0 bases; bases with no gene match: 4. Germline V lookup: CDR1 SGDLS, CDR2 YYNGEE. The CDR3 sequence is 13 residues long. The CDR3 spells CASSVATGLEQYF. CDR3 nucleotide sequence: TGTGCCAGCAGCGTAGCGACAGGGTTGGAGCAGTACTTC.

This clonotype was recorded at least ten times. The gene calls are TRBV9 and TRBJ1-6; D perhaps matches TRBD1 (5 bases). Germline V gene sequence: CDR1 SGDLS, CDR2 YYNGEE. Trimming shortened V by 3 bases and J by 10 bases, and 8 bases separated the two germline ends. This CDR3 is 12 amino acids long. The CDR3 nucleotides are TGTGCCAGCAGCGGGACATACTCACCCCTCCACTTT. Translation: CASSGTYSPLHF.

This clonotype was counted many times. The chain couples TRBV9 to TRBJ2-5; 14 bases are a match to TRBD2. The V gene end was trimmed by 4 bases and the J gene end by 4 bases; junction bases not matched to a gene: 3. This CDR3 is 15 amino acids long. The germline gives CDR1 SGDLS, CDR2 YYNGEE. CDR3 sequence reads: CASSSGLAGGETQYF. As DNA, the CDR3 is TGTGCCAGCAGCTCCGGACTAGCGGGAGGAGAGACCCAGTACTTC.

This clonotype was observed many times. The V call is TRBV9, the J call TRBJ2-3; TRBD1 matches 7 bases. This CDR3 has 17 amino acids. Per the germline V gene, CDR1 is SGDLS and CDR2 is YYNGEE. Unmatched junction bases numbered 9, after V lost 2 bases and J lost 0 bases. The CDR3 loop reads CASSVETTGSSTDTQYF. Here the CDR3 DNA reads TGTGCCAGCAGCGTGGAAACGACAGGGTCAAGCACAGATACGCAGTATTTT.

Many counts were recorded for this clonotype. The rearrangement uses TRBV9 and TRBJ2-1, with TRBD1 as a possible D gene (5 bases). Trimming removed 0 bases at V and 6 bases at J, with 10 bases between. CDR3 length: 14 residues. The germline V gene has CDR1 SGDLS and CDR2 YYNGEE. CDR3 loop: CASSVVTGSNEQFF. CDR3 DNA sequence: TGTGCCAGCAGCGTAGTAACAGGTAGCAATGAGCAGTTCTTC. Complete variable domain (other parts from reference TRBV9 and TRBJ2-1): DSGVTQTPKHLITATGQRVTLRCSPRSGDLSVYWYQQSLDQGLQFLIQYYNGEERAKGNILERFSAQQFPDLHSELNLSSLELGDSALYFCASSVVTGSNEQFFGPGTRLTVL.

This clonotype is labeled as medium-sized. The chain combines TRBV9 with TRBJ2-5; D may be TRBD1 or TRBD2 (6 bases each). In germline, CDR1 is SGDLS, CDR2 YYNGEE. The CDR3 sequence is 16 residues long. V shed 4 bases and J shed 4 bases, with 20 bases lying between them. The chain's CDR3 is CASSPEGGVRSETQYF. Here the CDR3 DNA reads TGTGCCAGCAGCCCCGAGGGGGGAGTTCGATCAGAGACCCAGTACTTC.

Ten or more counts support this clonotype. The chain joins TRBV21-1 to TRBJ2-4; the D call in the table, TRBD2, was not verified against the DNA. TRBV21-1 is classified as a pseudogene. The CDR3 spans 16 residues. CDR3 bases: TGTGCCAGCAGCAAATCCGCGGGGGGGGCCAAAAACATTCAGTACTTC. Protein: CASSKSAGGAKNIQYF.

Ten or more counts support this clonotype. The CDR3 sequence is CASSGDVNAGELFF. The DNA of the CDR3 is TGTGCCAGCAGCGGGGACGTAAATGCCGGGGAGCTGTTTTTT. This rearrangement joins TRBV9 to TRBJ2-2; D might be TRBD1 or TRBD2, each matching 5 bases. The CDR3 is 14 amino acids. The germline V gene has CDR1 SGDLS and CDR2 YYNGEE. V dropped 3 bases and J dropped 6 bases, with 12 bases sitting between them.

In this sample, this clonotype turned up many times. V usage is TRBV9 and J usage is TRBJ2-2; D gene uncertain. V lost 3 bases to trimming and J lost 0 bases, with 3 bases between them. The CDR3 runs to 13 residues. CDR1 and CDR2 (germline): SGDLS, YYNGEE. Here the CDR3 reads CASSAANTGELFF. The CDR3 DNA is TGTGCCAGCAGCGCGGCGAACACCGGGGAGCTGTTTTTT.

This clonotype was observed many times. This chain connects TRBV9 to TRBJ2-5; 7 bases are a match to TRBD1. Per the germline V gene, CDR1 is SGDLS and CDR2 is YYNGEE. Trimming at V came to 4 bases and at J to 4 bases, leaving 10 bases not matched to a gene. This CDR3 comprises 15 residues. CDR3 DNA: TGTGCCAGCAGCCAAACAGGGGTGTTAGGAGAGACCCAGTACTTC. Its translation: CASSQTGVLGETQYF.

This clonotype has a count of ten or more. The chain is built from TRBV9 and TRBJ1-6; 9 bases map to TRBD1. CDR3 size: 15 residues. In germline, CDR1 is SGDLS, CDR2 YYNGEE. The ends lost 4 bases at V and 9 bases at J; junction bases unmatched: 8. CDR3 sequence (DNA): TGTGCCAGCAGCACGAGGACAGGGGATGGTTCACCCCTCCACTTT. Its translation: CASSTRTGDGSPLHF.

The table lists this clonotype with a count of one. The chain uses TRBV9 and TRBJ2-5; TRBD1 matches 9 bases. CDR3 size: 16 residues. Germline values: CDR1 SGDLS, CDR2 YYNGEE. Losses at the gene ends were 0 bases for V and 6 bases for J; bases not matched to a gene: 9. The CDR3 DNA follows: TGTGCCAGCAGCGTAGGTCTGGGACAGGGTCTCCAGACCCAGTACTTC. This codes for CASSVGLGQGLQTQYF. Looking up the rest from reference TRBV9 and TRBJ2-5 gives the full variable domain: DSGVTQTPKHLITATGQRVTLRCSPRSGDLSVYWYQQSLDQGLQFLIQYYNGEERAKGNILERFSAQQFPDLHSELNLSSLELGDSALYFCASSVGLGQGLQTQYFGPGTRLLVL.

This clonotype was counted many times. This chain uses TRBV9 with TRBJ2-7; 8 bases are shared with TRBD2. The CDR3 covers 15 residues. Trimming removed 0 bases from V and 0 bases from J; junction bases left unmatched: 2. CDR1 is SGDLS and CDR2 is YYNGEE in the germline V gene. CDR3 DNA: TGTGCCAGCAGCGTAGGGACTAGCCGCTCCTACGAGCAGTACTTC. This encodes CASSVGTSRSYEQYF.

The chain employs TRBV9 and TRBJ2-3, with 8 bases lining up with TRBD1. The V gene end was trimmed by 3 bases and the J gene end by 4 bases; junction bases not matched to a gene: 7. There are 15 residues in the CDR3. Per the germline V gene, CDR1 is SGDLS and CDR2 is YYNGEE. This chain's CDR3 is CASSARTGWADTQYF. CDR3 DNA: TGTGCCAGCAGCGCCCGGACAGGGTGGGCAGATACGCAGTATTTT.

There are many counts of this clonotype. This rearrangement joins TRBV9 to TRBJ2-6; possibly TRBD1 for D (6 bases). The V and J ends lost 3 bases and 0 bases respectively, with 13 bases between them. CDR3 length equals 17 residues. CDR1 is SGDLS and CDR2 is YYNGEE in the germline V gene. The CDR3 nucleotides read TGTGCCAGCAGCGCGACAGGCGCATACTCTGGGGCCAACGTCCTGACTTTC. Translating it yields CASSATGAYSGANVLTF.

This clonotype was recorded at least ten times. The J gene is TRBJ1-2, the V gene TRBV9; 7 positions match TRBD1. Per the germline V gene, CDR1 is SGDLS and CDR2 is YYNGEE. J gave up 4 bases and V 4 bases, and 4 bases lay outside the gene matches. This CDR3 spans 13 amino acids. DNA for the CDR3: TGTGCCAGCAGCCCCGGGACAGTCTATGGCTACACCTTC. Translating it yields CASSPGTVYGYTF.

This clonotype was detected ten times or more. The chain combines TRBV9 with TRBJ2-7; 7 positions match TRBD1. This CDR3 has 15 residues. Germline V gene sequence: CDR1 SGDLS, CDR2 YYNGEE. With 0 bases clipped from V and 0 bases from J, the junction kept 3 bases outside the gene matches. CDR3 coding DNA: TGTGCCAGCAGCGTAGAGACAGGGAGCTCCTACGAGCAGTACTTC. Translation: CASSVETGSSYEQYF.

In this sample, this clonotype turned up many times. This sequence joins TRBV9 and TRBJ2-7; D assignment may be TRBD1 or TRBD2 (5 bases each). In germline, CDR1 is SGDLS, CDR2 YYNGEE. The CDR3 is 15 residues long. The V gene lost 4 bases and the J gene lost 6 bases, with 20 bases spanning the gap. The CDR3 loop reads CASSPRASPSGEQYF. CDR3 in DNA: TGTGCCAGCAGCCCCAGGGCTAGCCCATCGGGCGAGCAGTACTTC.